A selection of T cell receptor beta chains follows, all from one sample in a study of OX40 agonist ivuxolimab in advanced cancers. The data were produced by immunoSEQ multiplex PCR, yet TCRdb's version contains in-frame clones alone and is incomplete. This sample has some 50,000 clones, with about nine tenths found just once. This specimen consisted of CD4+ or CD8+ T cells sorted from blood, obtained in a trial of the OX40 agonist ivuxolimab. Receptors were obtained from an adult with an advanced solid tumor such as melanoma, head and neck, liver or kidney cancer. Both conserved end residues are part of each CDR3. D genes are given only for firm matches. Size values are once, few and many counts, or a class for expanded clones, and some rows have none.

J gene: TRBJ2-1; V gene: TRBV5-1; clone size: NA; D gene: NA; CDR3 protein: CASSSGQTYNEQFF; CDR3 DNA: TGCGCCAGCAGCTCAGGACAGACGTACAATGAGCAGTTCTTC
J gene: TRBJ2-7; V gene: TRBV27; clone size: NA; D gene: NA; CDR3 protein: CASSLSSGSVGYEQYF; CDR3 DNA: TGTGCCAGCAGTTTATCGAGTGGGAGCGTCGGGTACGAGCAGTACTTC
J gene: TRBJ2-7; V gene: TRBV5-6; clone size: NA; D gene: NA; CDR3 protein: CASSLVGPHEQYF; CDR3 DNA: TGTGCCAGCAGCTTGGTAGGGCCCCACGAGCAGTACTTC
J gene: TRBJ1-4; V gene: TRBV7-8; clone size: NA; D gene: NA; CDR3 protein: CASSLTRGTVTNEKLFF; CDR3 DNA: TGTGCCAGCAGCTTAACTAGAGGAACAGTCACTAATGAAAAACTGTTTTTT
J gene: TRBJ1-1; V gene: TRBV27; clone size: NA; D gene: NA; CDR3 protein: CASARSEGTEAFF; CDR3 DNA: TGTGCCAGTGCCCGTTCGGAAGGCACTGAAGCTTTCTTT
J gene: TRBJ1-2; V gene: TRBV9; clone size: NA; D gene: NA; CDR3 protein: CASSKEGQNYGYTF; CDR3 DNA: TGTGCCAGCAGCAAAGAAGGACAGAACTATGGCTACACCTTC
J gene: TRBJ2-5; V gene: TRBV5-1; clone size: NA; D gene: NA; CDR3 protein: CASSFQETQYF; CDR3 DNA: TGCGCCAGCAGCTTCCAAGAGACCCAGTACTTC
J gene: TRBJ2-6; V gene: TRBV19; clone size: once; D gene: NA; CDR3 protein: CASSSDGHSGANVLTF; CDR3 DNA: TGTGCCAGTAGTTCGGACGGTCACTCTGGGGCCAACGTCCTGACTTTC
J gene: TRBJ2-3; V gene: TRBV19; clone size: NA; D gene: NA; CDR3 protein: CATRRDISTDTQYF; CDR3 DNA: TGTGCCACGAGACGGGACATAAGCACAGATACGCAGTATTTT
J gene: TRBJ1-3; V gene: TRBV7-6; clone size: NA; D gene: NA; CDR3 protein: CASRDIGNTIYF; CDR3 DNA: TGTGCCAGCAGGGACATTGGAAACACCATATATTTT
J gene: TRBJ1-2; V gene: TRBV27; clone size: NA; D gene: NA; CDR3 protein: CAPRRGVGGYTF; CDR3 DNA: TGTGCCCCCAGGAGGGGTGTTGGCGGCTACACCTTC
J gene: TRBJ2-7; V gene: TRBV6-6; clone size: NA; D gene: TRBD1; CDR3 protein: CASSNGQGWAEQYF; CDR3 DNA: TGTGCCAGCAGTAACGGACAGGGGTGGGCCGAGCAGTACTTC
J gene: TRBJ2-7; V gene: TRBV5-3; clone size: NA; D gene: NA; CDR3 protein: CARSSVCGMAYEQYF; CDR3 DNA: TGTGCCAGAAGCTCGGTATGCGGGATGGCCTACGAGCAGTACTTC
J gene: TRBJ2-7; V gene: TRBV27; clone size: NA; D gene: NA; CDR3 protein: CASSLSLPYEQYF; CDR3 DNA: TGTGCCAGCAGTTTATCCCTCCCCTACGAGCAGTACTTC
J gene: TRBJ1-1; V gene: TRBV4-1; clone size: NA; D gene: TRBD1; CDR3 protein: CASNPSGTGLWGTEAFF; CDR3 DNA: TGCGCCAGCAACCCATCCGGGACAGGGCTTTGGGGCACTGAAGCTTTCTTT
J gene: TRBJ1-1; V gene: TRBV5-1; clone size: NA; D gene: NA; CDR3 protein: CASSLVSVTSGSEAFF; CDR3 DNA: TGCGCCAGCAGCTTGGTCAGTGTAACGTCCGGATCTGAAGCTTTCTTT
J gene: TRBJ1-6; V gene: TRBV30; clone size: NA; D gene: NA; CDR3 protein: CAVVVGNGYNSPLHF; CDR3 DNA: TGTGCCGTGGTGGTGGGTAATGGCTATAATTCACCCCTCCACTTT
J gene: TRBJ1-1; V gene: TRBV29-1; clone size: NA; D gene: NA; CDR3 protein: CSVVQGMATEAFF; CDR3 DNA: TGCAGCGTTGTCCAGGGTATGGCCACTGAAGCTTTCTTT
J gene: TRBJ2-1; V gene: TRBV27; clone size: NA; D gene: TRBD2; CDR3 protein: CASILGTRSGGADNEQFF; CDR3 DNA: TGTGCCAGCATCCTAGGTACCCGCAGCGGGGGGGCCGACAATGAGCAGTTCTTC
J gene: TRBJ2-3; V gene: TRBV11-3; clone size: NA; D gene: NA; CDR3 protein: CASSWGLDTDTQYF; CDR3 DNA: TGTGCCAGCAGCTGGGGACTTGACACAGATACGCAGTATTTT
J gene: TRBJ2-7; V gene: TRBV27; clone size: NA; D gene: NA; CDR3 protein: CASSLSYVSGYEQYF; CDR3 DNA: TGTGCCAGCAGTTTATCGTATGTTAGCGGATACGAGCAGTACTTC
J gene: TRBJ1-2; V gene: TRBV27; clone size: NA; D gene: TRBD1; CDR3 protein: CASSSTTGVRGYTF; CDR3 DNA: TGTGCCAGCAGCTCCACTACAGGGGTGAGGGGCTACACCTTC
J gene: TRBJ2-7; V gene: TRBV10-3; clone size: NA; D gene: NA; CDR3 protein: CAISATGTYEQYF; CDR3 DNA: TGTGCCATCAGTGCCACAGGGACATACGAGCAGTACTTC
J gene: TRBJ2-4; V gene: TRBV5-1; clone size: NA; D gene: TRBD1; CDR3 protein: CASSPRGTDIQYF; CDR3 DNA: TGCGCCAGCAGCCCCAGGGGGACAGACATTCAGTACTTC
J gene: TRBJ1-1; V gene: TRBV18; clone size: NA; D gene: NA; CDR3 protein: CASSPGWGRDEAFF; CDR3 DNA: TGTGCCAGCTCACCGGGTTGGGGTCGGGATGAAGCTTTCTTT
J gene: TRBJ1-4; V gene: TRBV5-1; clone size: NA; D gene: NA; CDR3 protein: CASSPAGATNEKLFF; CDR3 DNA: TGCGCCAGCAGCCCGGCCGGGGCAACTAATGAAAAACTGTTTTTT
J gene: TRBJ2-7; V gene: TRBV28; clone size: NA; D gene: TRBD2; CDR3 protein: CASSFRLAVIEQYF; CDR3 DNA: TGTGCCAGCAGTTTTCGGCTAGCGGTTATCGAGCAGTACTTC
J gene: TRBJ1-5; V gene: TRBV6-5; clone size: NA; D gene: NA; CDR3 protein: CASSPPGGLQPQHF; CDR3 DNA: TGTGCCAGCAGTCCCCCCGGGGGCCTCCAGCCCCAGCATTTT
J gene: TRBJ2-7; V gene: TRBV6-1; clone size: NA; D gene: NA; CDR3 protein: CASRIWAASYEQYF; CDR3 DNA: TGTGCCAGCAGAATCTGGGCTGCCTCCTACGAGCAGTACTTC
J gene: TRBJ1-5; V gene: TRBV19; clone size: NA; D gene: NA; CDR3 protein: CASSIGVGGESNQPQHF; CDR3 DNA: TGTGCCAGTAGTATAGGTGTCGGGGGGGAGAGCAATCAGCCCCAGCATTTT
J gene: TRBJ2-7; V gene: TRBV19; clone size: NA; D gene: NA; CDR3 protein: CASSMSKQSYEQYF; CDR3 DNA: TGTGCCAGTAGTATGTCGAAACAGAGCTACGAGCAGTACTTC
J gene: TRBJ2-3; V gene: TRBV11-2; clone size: NA; D gene: NA; CDR3 protein: CASSSGALGTDTQYF; CDR3 DNA: TGTGCCAGCAGCTCCGGGGCGCTAGGGACAGATACGCAGTATTTT
J gene: TRBJ1-2; V gene: TRBV28; clone size: NA; D gene: NA; CDR3 protein: CASWDVYGYTF; CDR3 DNA: TGTGCCAGCTGGGATGTATATGGCTACACCTTC
J gene: TRBJ2-5; V gene: TRBV18; clone size: NA; D gene: NA; CDR3 protein: CASSPTSEETQYF; CDR3 DNA: TGTGCCAGCTCACCTACCAGCGAAGAGACCCAGTACTTC
J gene: TRBJ1-5; V gene: TRBV5-5; clone size: NA; D gene: NA; CDR3 protein: CASSLGLRPTNQPQHF; CDR3 DNA: TGTGCCAGCAGCTTGGGTTTAAGACCGACGAATCAGCCCCAGCATTTT
J gene: TRBJ2-3; V gene: TRBV12-5; clone size: NA; D gene: TRBD1; CDR3 protein: CASGFGTGEDTQYF; CDR3 DNA: TGTGCTAGTGGTTTTGGGACAGGGGAAGATACGCAGTATTTT
J gene: TRBJ2-6; V gene: TRBV21-1; clone size: NA; D gene: NA; CDR3 protein: CASSMGQGYVLTF; CDR3 DNA: TGTGCCAGCAGCATGGGACAGGGATACGTCCTGACTTTC
J gene: TRBJ2-5; V gene: TRBV5-1; clone size: NA; D gene: NA; CDR3 protein: CASSLYRDQETQYF; CDR3 DNA: TGCGCCAGCAGCTTGTACAGGGACCAAGAGACCCAGTACTTC
J gene: TRBJ2-2; V gene: TRBV9; clone size: NA; D gene: NA; CDR3 protein: CASSASQDRNTGELFF; CDR3 DNA: TGTGCCAGCAGCGCGTCCCAGGACAGAAACACCGGGGAGCTGTTTTTT
J gene: TRBJ1-5; V gene: TRBV2; clone size: NA; D gene: NA; CDR3 protein: CASSAKGYAAKPQHF; CDR3 DNA: TGTGCCAGCAGTGCAAAGGGGTACGCCGCGAAGCCCCAGCATTTT
J gene: TRBJ2-1; V gene: TRBV5-1; clone size: NA; D gene: NA; CDR3 protein: CASSSRGLSYNEQFF; CDR3 DNA: TGCGCCAGCAGCTCACGGGGACTCTCCTACAATGAGCAGTTCTTC
J gene: TRBJ2-7; V gene: TRBV7-2; clone size: few; D gene: NA; CDR3 protein: CASSLDSSGSYEQYF; CDR3 DNA: TGTGCCAGCAGCTTAGATAGTAGCGGCTCCTACGAGCAGTACTTC
J gene: TRBJ2-7; V gene: TRBV11-2; clone size: NA; D gene: NA; CDR3 protein: CASSLGSGGAKQYF; CDR3 DNA: TGTGCCAGCAGCTTAGGCAGCGGCGGGGCGAAGCAGTACTTC
J gene: TRBJ1-5; V gene: TRBV5-5; clone size: NA; D gene: TRBD1; CDR3 protein: CASSWGTGVQPQHF; CDR3 DNA: TGTGCCAGCAGCTGGGGGACAGGGGTTCAGCCCCAGCATTTT
J gene: TRBJ1-4; V gene: TRBV29-1; clone size: NA; D gene: NA; CDR3 protein: CSVVGASEKLFF; CDR3 DNA: TGCAGCGTCGTGGGGGCGTCTGAAAAACTGTTTTTT
J gene: TRBJ2-6; V gene: TRBV7-9; clone size: NA; D gene: NA; CDR3 protein: CASSPGGANVLTF; CDR3 DNA: TGTGCCAGCAGCCCTGGAGGGGCCAACGTCCTGACTTTC
J gene: TRBJ1-2; V gene: TRBV5-1; clone size: NA; D gene: NA; CDR3 protein: CASSLQGYGYTF; CDR3 DNA: TGCGCCAGCAGCTTACAGGGCTATGGCTACACCTTC
J gene: TRBJ1-1; V gene: TRBV9; clone size: NA; D gene: NA; CDR3 protein: CASSVDGGHTEAFF; CDR3 DNA: TGTGCCAGCAGCGTAGACGGGGGGCACACTGAAGCTTTCTTT
J gene: TRBJ2-3; V gene: TRBV9; clone size: NA; D gene: NA; CDR3 protein: CASSVITGASTDTQYF; CDR3 DNA: TGTGCCAGCAGCGTCATAACGGGAGCGAGCACAGATACGCAGTATTTT
J gene: TRBJ2-1; V gene: TRBV7-2; clone size: NA; D gene: NA; CDR3 protein: CASSLIYNEQFF; CDR3 DNA: TGTGCCAGCAGCCTTATTTACAATGAGCAGTTCTTC
J gene: TRBJ2-7; V gene: TRBV4-1; clone size: NA; D gene: NA; CDR3 protein: CASSQASGYEQYF; CDR3 DNA: TGCGCCAGCAGCCAAGCTTCGGGTTACGAGCAGTACTTC
J gene: TRBJ1-3; V gene: TRBV7-2; clone size: few; D gene: NA; CDR3 protein: CASSLQGFGNTIYF; CDR3 DNA: TGTGCCAGCAGCTTACAGGGTTTCGGAAACACCATATATTTT
J gene: TRBJ2-7; V gene: TRBV5-5; clone size: NA; D gene: NA; CDR3 protein: CASSFSQGFYEQYF; CDR3 DNA: TGTGCCAGCAGCTTTAGCCAGGGTTTCTACGAGCAGTACTTC
J gene: TRBJ1-5; V gene: TRBV7-9; clone size: NA; D gene: NA; CDR3 protein: CASSKGKDGFGQPQHF; CDR3 DNA: TGTGCCAGCAGCAAAGGCAAGGACGGTTTTGGACAGCCCCAGCATTTT
J gene: TRBJ1-1; V gene: TRBV30; clone size: few; D gene: NA; CDR3 protein: CAWKFFLNTEAFF; CDR3 DNA: TGTGCCTGGAAGTTTTTTCTGAACACTGAAGCTTTCTTT
J gene: TRBJ2-7; V gene: TRBV2; clone size: once; D gene: NA; CDR3 protein: CASSAGPETYEQYF; CDR3 DNA: TGTGCCAGCAGTGCAGGGCCAGAGACCTACGAGCAGTACTTC
J gene: TRBJ2-5; V gene: TRBV5-1; clone size: NA; D gene: NA; CDR3 protein: CASSVGPQETQYF; CDR3 DNA: TGCGCCAGCAGCGTGGGACCCCAAGAGACCCAGTACTTC
J gene: TRBJ1-4; V gene: TRBV5-1; clone size: NA; D gene: TRBD1; CDR3 protein: CASSLRGPGEKLFF; CDR3 DNA: TGCGCCAGCAGCTTGAGGGGGCCTGGTGAAAAACTGTTTTTT
J gene: TRBJ2-3; V gene: TRBV7-9; clone size: NA; D gene: NA; CDR3 protein: CASSLGWEATQYF; CDR3 DNA: TGTGCCAGCAGCTTAGGATGGGAGGCCACGCAGTATTTT
J gene: TRBJ2-7; V gene: TRBV29-1; clone size: NA; D gene: NA; CDR3 protein: CSVEGDGYEQYF; CDR3 DNA: TGCAGCGTTGAAGGGGACGGCTACGAGCAGTACTTC